This T cell receptor beta chain was identified in a study of post-analysis software for immune sequencing data. Trimming removed 5 bases from V and 10 bases from J; junction bases left unmatched: 9. Germline CDR1 is SEHNR and CDR2 is FQNEAQ (reference sequence). This CDR3 region has 13 residues. Concerning this clonotype: Antigen specificity is unknown.

Unique-molecular-identifier-tagged TCR beta cDNA libraries were used. There were roughly 0.95 to 10 million T cells, and approximately 500,000 cDNA molecules came from them. TCRdb ran MiXCR on the PCR reads and lists one entry per CDR3 protein. The table records roughly 540,000 distinct CDR3 sequences, less than 40% of them present only once. Study outcomes and limitations: With TRBV5-6, TRBV5-1 and TRBV20-1 included, about five TRBV segments were more frequent in patients than in controls. Co-batched samples clustered tightly together by F measure. Significantly decreased normalized Chao1 diversity was recorded for multiple sclerosis patients relative to controls.

The genes are TRBV7-9 and TRBJ2-5, with 8 bases that match TRBD1. Sequencing was performed on blood. The clonotype was recovered from a girl aged 2 to 17 with multiple sclerosis. As DNA, the CDR3 is TGTGCCAGCAGCCCGGACAGGGCCCTCTTCCAGTACTTC. This codes for CASSPDRALFQYF.